These 18 T cell receptor beta chains were all obtained from the same sample, sequenced in a study of T cells in Graves' hyperthyroidism and ophthalmopathy. Using RNA transcripts as the source, TCR beta CDR3 regions were amplified. TCR CDR3 underwent first-round RT-PCR with the HTBI primer set. Each CDR3 protein gets one entry after TCRdb re-called the multiplex PCR reads with MiXCR. The sample consists of about 290,000 distinct CDR3 sequences, about 16% of them appearing once. The sequencing sample was made of blood. The source is a woman aged 45-65 years with Graves' hyperthyroidism that later progressed to Graves' ophthalmopathy.

This clonotype was observed at least ten times. The V call is TRBV5-1, the J call TRBJ1-2, with D tentatively TRBD1 (5 bases). The CDR3 consists of 15 residues. CDR1 and CDR2 from the germline V gene are SGHRS and YFSETQ. Deletions cut 0 bases from V and 4 bases from J, with 13 bases between. The DNA of the CDR3 is TGCGCCAGCAGCTTGGTGGGCAGGGATACCTATGGCTACACCTTC. Its protein product is CASSLVGRDTYGYTF.

This clonotype was counted at least ten times. The chain carries TRBV12-3 or TRBV12-4 and TRBJ1-1; TRBD1 is a possible D gene (6 bases). This CDR3 is 13 amino acids long. Trimming left V 3 bases short and J 4 bases short, with 9 bases between. CDR3 region: CASSFGGLTEAFF. CDR3 nucleotides: TGTGCCAGCAGTTTTGGGGGGCTCACTGAAGCTTTCTTT.

This clonotype was seen at least ten times. This rearrangement joins TRBV12-3 or TRBV12-4 to TRBJ2-7, with 9 positions matching TRBD2. V was clipped by 7 bases and J by 1 base; unmatched bases: 11. CDR3 length: 16 residues. The CDR3 region is CASTRQTSGWSYEQYF. CDR3 nucleotides: TGTGCCAGCACCCGGCAGACTAGCGGATGGTCCTACGAGCAGTACTTC.

At least ten counts were recorded for this clonotype. The V and J genes are TRBV30 and TRBJ1-2; D not certain. CDR1 GTSNPN and CDR2 SVGIG come from the germline V gene (reference sequence). The ends were cut back, 1 base at V and 6 bases at J, with 9 bases in the middle. The CDR3 has 12 amino acids. Here the CDR3 DNA reads TGTGCCTGGAGTGAGGGCAGTCATGGCTACACCTTC. As protein: CAWSEGSHGYTF.

Only a few counts were recorded for this clonotype. The rearrangement joins TRBV4-1 to TRBJ2-7; 11 bases fit TRBD2. V lost 1 base to trimming and J lost 5 bases; unmatched junction nucleotides: 7. This CDR3 is 16 amino acids long. The V gene's germline CDR1 is MGHRA and CDR2 YSYEKL. The CDR3 is CASSQAPSGRRNEQYF. The CDR3 nucleotides read TGCGCCAGCAGCCAAGCTCCTAGCGGGAGGAGGAACGAGCAGTACTTC.

This clonotype has only a few counts. This chain connects TRBV5-6 to TRBJ1-1; 7 bases align to TRBD1. The CDR3 sequence is 13 residues long. Unmatched junction bases numbered 11, after V lost 5 bases and J lost 10 bases. The V gene's germline CDR1 is SGHDT and CDR2 YYEEEE. CDR3 bases: TGTGCCAGCAGTCAAATCAGGGGGGGGGGAGCTTTCTTT. The encoded protein is CASSQIRGGGAFF.

This clonotype was observed at least ten times. The J gene is TRBJ2-3, the V gene TRBV30, with 8 bases that match TRBD1. CDR1 and CDR2 (germline): GTSNPN, SVGIG (reference sequence). The CDR3 covers 14 residues. Trimming at V came to 4 bases and at J to 4 bases, leaving 7 bases not matched to a gene. The CDR3: CAWTRTGRADTQYF. As DNA, the CDR3 is TGTGCCTGGACAAGGACAGGGCGAGCAGATACGCAGTATTTT.

This clonotype was observed at least ten times. V is TRBV3-1 and J is TRBJ2-2; a possible D gene is TRBD2 (6 bases). CDR3 length equals 16 residues. From germline, CDR1 is LGHDT and CDR2 YNNKEL (reference sequence). Trimming took off 1 base at V and 0 bases at J, with 9 bases between the two ends. In nucleotides, the CDR3 is TGTGCCAGCAGCCAAGTAGGCGGGACGAACACCGGGGAGCTGTTTTTT. This codes for CASSQVGGTNTGELFF.

This clonotype appeared many times. The gene calls are TRBV5-1 and TRBJ2-1, with 7 nucleotides matching TRBD1. The CDR3 runs 12 residues. Germline V gives CDR1 SGHRS, CDR2 YFSETQ. The V gene end was trimmed by 4 bases and the J gene end by 9 bases; junction bases not matched to a gene: 4. CDR3 protein: CASSVDRAEQFF. CDR3 coding DNA: TGCGCCAGCAGCGTAGACAGGGCTGAGCAGTTCTTC.

In regard to this clonotype: This may come from a read error, since a much larger clone is one base off. The rearrangement uses TRBV20-1 and TRBJ2-7; TRBD2 matches 8 bases. Trimming cost V 5 bases and J 5 bases; bases outside gene matches: 8. CDR3 length equals 13 residues. CDR1 is DFQATT, CDR2 SNEGSKA, per germline (reference sequence). CDR3 in amino acids: CSARTSRRHEQYF. The CDR3 DNA sequence: TGCAGTGCTCGGACTAGCAGGAGGCACGAGCAGTACTTC.

This clonotype occurred many times. This rearrangement joins TRBV11-2 to TRBJ2-7, with D possibly matching TRBD2 (5 bases). There are 14 residues in the CDR3. The germline V and J ends were trimmed by 5 bases and 2 bases, with 13 bases remaining between them. Germline V gives CDR1 SGHAT, CDR2 FQNNGV. The CDR3 protein is CASSTSSGAYEQYF. The CDR3 DNA sequence: TGTGCCAGCAGCACGTCTTCCGGGGCCTACGAGCAGTACTTC.

The chain links TRBV30 to TRBJ2-6; no clear D. Trimming pared 0 bases from V and 8 bases from J, leaving 14 bases between. This CDR3 comprises 15 residues. CDR1 GTSNPN and CDR2 SVGIG come from the germline V gene (reference sequence). The CDR3 DNA follows: TGTGCCTGGAGTGTTTCAAGGTCTTGGACCAACGTCCTGACTTTC. The encoded protein is CAWSVSRSWTNVLTF.

This chain joins TRBV5-4 and TRBJ2-3; 9 bases are shared with TRBD1. Germline loops: CDR1 SGHNT, CDR2 YYREEE (reference sequence). The CDR3 is 14 residues long. Trimming at V came to 7 bases and at J to 4 bases, leaving 7 bases not matched to a gene. In nucleotides, the CDR3 is TGTGCCAGCCTACGGGACAGGGCGCCAGATACGCAGTATTTT. Amino acids: CASLRDRAPDTQYF.

This clonotype was seen many times. The chain has TRBV27 and TRBJ2-7; D is unresolved. The V end was cut by 0 bases, the J end by 1 base, with 4 bases between. CDR1 MNHEY and CDR2 SMNVEV come from the germline V gene (reference sequence). The CDR3 extends over 13 amino acids. In nucleotides, the CDR3 is TGTGCCAGCAGTTTATCGCTTTCCTACGAGCAGTACTTC. Residues: CASSLSLSYEQYF.

Many counts were recorded for this clonotype. CDR3: CASTRTGRDEQFF. The DNA of the CDR3 is TGTGCCAGCACCCGGACAGGGCGGGATGAGCAGTTCTTC. The genes are TRBV6-1 and TRBJ2-1; 8 bases fit TRBD1. Germline CDR1 and CDR2: MNHNS and SASEGT. CDR3 length: 13 residues. J gave up 8 bases and V 7 bases, and 7 bases lay outside the gene matches.

The gene calls are TRBV6-5 and TRBJ1-5; no reliable D call. Trimming stripped 2 bases from V and 8 bases from J, with 10 bases between. From germline, CDR1 is MNHEY and CDR2 SVGAGI. The CDR3 contains 13 residues. In nucleotides, the CDR3 is TGTGCCAGCAGTTACGCCTACGGGAAGCCCCAGCATTTT. Translated: CASSYAYGKPQHF.

The chain uses TRBV28 and TRBJ2-7, with D unclear. Per germline, CDR1 MDHEN and CDR2 SYDVKM. V shed 3 bases and J shed 0 bases, with 15 bases lying between them. This CDR3 contains 16 residues. Written as DNA, the CDR3 is TGTGCCAGCAGTTTGTCGGGCTTGAGGAGCTCCTACGAGCAGTACTTC. Encoded protein: CASSLSGLRSSYEQYF.

There are many counts of this clonotype. This chain connects TRBV2 to TRBJ2-1, with D uncertain. This CDR3 is 12 amino acids long. The germline V gene encodes CDR1 SNHLY and CDR2 FYNNEI. V lost 7 bases and J 1 base, leaving 5 bases between the germline ends. In DNA, the CDR3 is TGTGCCAGCATTCTGTCCTACAATGAGCAGTTCTTC. Protein: CASILSYNEQFF.